The next 22 T cell receptor beta chains were all read from a single sample in a study of T cell responses to AZD1222 COVID-19 vaccine. Here immunoSEQ multiplex PCR was the method, and the copy in TCRdb shows in-frame clones only, minus some. The data hold about 150,000 clones, with approximately 90% observed a single time. The material sequenced was peripheral blood, taken on day 0 of AZD1222 vaccination. These TCRs come from an adult in good health.

This sequence joins TRBV28 and TRBJ1-1; D not resolved. The V and J ends lost 3 bases and 0 bases respectively, with 8 bases between them. In germline, CDR1 is MDHEN, CDR2 SYDVKM. CDR3 size: 14 residues. CDR3: CASSLVVMNTEAFF. In nucleotides, the CDR3 is TGTGCCAGCAGTTTGGTAGTAATGAACACTGAAGCTTTCTTT. The whole variable domain, filled in from reference TRBV28 and TRBJ1-1, reads DVKVTQSSRYLVKRTGEKVFLECVQDMDHENMFWYRQDPGLGLRLIYFSYDVKMKEKGDIPEGYSVSREKKERFSLILESASTNQTSMYLCASSLVVMNTEAFFGQGTRLTVV.

The chain couples TRBV5-1 to TRBJ2-7; D is undetermined. CDR1 is SGHRS, CDR2 YFSETQ, per germline. The CDR3 consists of 14 residues. V shed 1 base and J shed 3 bases, with 11 bases lying between them. CDR3 DNA: TGCGCCAGCAGCTTGAGAGATCCCAACTACGAGCAGTACTTC. Translation gives CASSLRDPNYEQYF.

This clone was counted a single time. V is TRBV27 and J is TRBJ1-2; D not resolved. CDR3 length equals 13 residues. V was shortened by 8 bases and J by 5 bases, with 15 bases between the two germline ends. Per the germline V gene, CDR1 is MNHEY and CDR2 is SMNVEV (reference sequence). The CDR3 region is CASWTGTYYGYTF. The CDR3 DNA reads TGTGCCAGCTGGACGGGAACTTATTATGGCTACACCTTC.

The sample holds one count of this clone. V and J are TRBV3-1 (or the pseudogene TRBV3-2) and TRBJ1-1; D is unclear. CDR1 is LGHDT, CDR2 YNNKEL, per germline (reference sequence). The V end was cut by 5 bases, the J end by 7 bases, with 11 bases between. CDR3 length: 12 amino acids. The CDR3 here is CASSGNQDEAFF. The CDR3 DNA reads as TGTGCCAGCAGCGGGAATCAAGATGAAGCTTTCTTT.

The chain has TRBV5-1 and TRBJ1-4; 10 nucleotides line up with TRBD1. Germline CDR1 is SGHRS and CDR2 is YFSETQ. This CDR3 contains 15 residues. Trimming cost V 4 bases and J 8 bases; bases outside gene matches: 8. The CDR3 loop reads CASSPGTGVREKLFF. CDR3 nucleotides: TGCGCCAGCAGCCCGGGGACAGGGGTGAGAGAAAAACTGTTTTTT.

The chain couples TRBV7-8 to TRBJ2-7; TRBD1 or TRBD2 may be the D gene (5 bases each). The CDR3 runs to 14 residues. The V end was cut by 6 bases, the J end by 5 bases, with 17 bases between. The germline gives CDR1 SGHVS, CDR2 FQNEAQ. CDR3 nucleotides: TGTGCCAGCAGGGCCTTATCTGGGACCCACGAGCAGTACTTC. Amino acid sequence: CASRALSGTHEQYF.

J is TRBJ1-2 and V is TRBV27; D gene unclear. CDR1 is MNHEY and CDR2 is SMNVEV in the germline V gene (reference sequence). The CDR3 runs 15 residues. Trimming removed 2 bases from V and 6 bases from J, with 16 bases in between. CDR3 nucleotides: TGTGCCAGCAGTTTAGACGTCGGGAGACGGGATGGCTACACCTTC. It translates to CASSLDVGRRDGYTF.

The CDR3, as DNA: TGTGCCAGCAGCGAACAACGGGACAGCTCCAGCTCTGGAAACACCATATATTTT. Translating it yields CASSEQRDSSSSGNTIYF. The chain is built from TRBV21-1 and TRBJ1-3; the table's TRBD1 call for D was not verified on the DNA. TRBV21-1 has pseudogene status. The CDR3 consists of 18 residues.

The chain joins TRBV3-1 (or the pseudogene TRBV3-2) to TRBJ2-7; D might be TRBD2 (5 bases). The CDR3 consists of 12 residues. Germline CDR1 is LGHDT and CDR2 is YNNKEL (reference sequence). V dropped 1 base and J dropped 7 bases, with 8 bases sitting between them. CDR3 nucleotide sequence: TGTGCCAGCAGCCAAGTGGAGGAAGAGCAGTACTTC. Its protein is CASSQVEEEQYF.

The genes are TRBV19 and TRBJ1-2, with D maybe TRBD1 (5 bases). Germline values: CDR1 LNHDA, CDR2 SQIVND (reference sequence). V lost 7 bases and J 2 bases, leaving 11 bases between the germline ends. The CDR3 loop spans 13 amino acids. The CDR3 sequence is CASNAGRNYGYTF. The CDR3 bases are TGTGCCAGTAATGCAGGGAGGAACTATGGCTACACCTTC.

The V call is TRBV28, the J call TRBJ1-5; TRBD1 matches 7 bases. Trimming removed 10 bases from V and 5 bases from J; junction bases left unmatched: 5. The CDR3 is 12 residues long. Looked up from germline, CDR1 is MDHEN and CDR2 is SYDVKM. DNA of the CDR3: TGTGCCACTCAGGGGGGGGATCAGCCCCAGCATTTT. This sequence encodes CATQGGDQPQHF.

The rearrangement joins TRBV12-3 or TRBV12-4 to TRBJ1-1; 11 nucleotides align to TRBD1. The V gene end was trimmed by 6 bases and the J gene end by 7 bases; junction bases not matched to a gene: 4. This CDR3 is built from 13 residues. Written as DNA, the CDR3 is TGTGCCAGCAGCCGGACAGGGGGCGGTGAAGCTTTCTTT. This codes for CASSRTGGGEAFF.

This sequence joins TRBV10-2 and TRBJ2-1, with 11 positions matching TRBD2. Germline values: CDR1 WSHSY, CDR2 SAAADI. The trim removed 3 bases at V and 1 base at J, leaving 2 bases unmatched. The CDR3 extends over 16 amino acids. CDR3 amino acids: CASSEIAGGSYNEQFF. The CDR3 DNA sequence: TGCGCCAGCAGTGAAATAGCGGGAGGGTCCTACAATGAGCAGTTCTTC.

This clone has only one observation. The V call is TRBV5-1, the J call TRBJ2-7; D may be TRBD1 (5 bases). V shed 4 bases and J shed 1 base, with 12 bases lying between them. CDR1 SGHRS and CDR2 YFSETQ come from the germline V gene. This CDR3 region has 14 residues. CDR3 sequence (DNA): TGCGCCAGCAGCGTACGTTCAGGGTCCTACGAGCAGTACTTC. This encodes CASSVRSGSYEQYF.

The chain joins TRBV2 to TRBJ1-4; D uncertain. Germline CDR1 is SNHLY and CDR2 is FYNNEI. The V end was cut by 7 bases, the J end by 4 bases, with 13 bases between. The CDR3 totals 14 residues. The CDR3 DNA sequence: TGTGCCAGCACTCAACGGGGAGATAATGAAAAACTGTTTTTT. This translates into CASTQRGDNEKLFF.

The CDR3 region is CATSFKTGAGTEAFF. The DNA of the CDR3 is TGTGCCACCAGTTTCAAGACCGGCGCTGGTACTGAAGCTTTCTTT. The rearrangement links TRBV24-1 to TRBJ1-1; D gene uncertain. This CDR3 is 15 amino acids long. Germline CDR1 and CDR2: KGHDR and SFDVKD. V lost 6 bases, J lost 5 bases, and 18 bases lay in between.

V is TRBV7-9 and J is TRBJ2-5; tentatively, D is TRBD1 or TRBD2 (5 bases each). The germline gives CDR1 SEHNR, CDR2 FQNEAQ (reference sequence). The CDR3 runs to 15 residues. Trimming left V 5 bases short and J 3 bases short, with 16 bases between. The CDR3 DNA is TGTGCCAGCAGCCCACAGTTAGGGACCAAAGAGACCCAGTACTTC. This translates into CASSPQLGTKETQYF. Using reference TRBV7-9 and TRBJ2-5 for the parts outside the CDR3, the full variable domain is DTGVSQNPRHKITKRGQNVTFRCDPISEHNRLYWYRQTLGQGPEFLTYFQNEAQLEKSRLLSDRFSAERPKGSFSTLEIQRTEQGDSAMYLCASSPQLGTKETQYFGPGTRLLVL.

The chain links TRBV4-2 to TRBJ2-7, with a tentative D call TRBD2 (7 bases). The germline gives CDR1 LGHNA, CDR2 YNFKEQ. This CDR3 contains 15 residues. V was cut by 1 base and J by 1 base, with 11 bases left in between. CDR3: CASSQVGGASYEQYF. CDR3 DNA sequence: TGTGCCAGCAGCCAAGTGGGGGGGGCTTCCTACGAGCAGTACTTC.

This clone was seen only a few times. The V gene is TRBV9, the J gene TRBJ2-7; 9 bases are shared with TRBD1. The germline V gene encodes CDR1 SGDLS and CDR2 YYNGEE. The CDR3 covers 23 residues. V gave up 3 bases and J gave up 1 base; unmatched junction bases: 29. CDR3 DNA: TGTGCCAGCAGCGCCGTAACGCTCCGGGACAGGGAGTTCGAGGGGGGGTCGTCCTACGAGCAGTACTTC. It translates to CASSAVTLRDREFEGGSSYEQYF.

The chain is built from TRBV9 and TRBJ1-1; D remains ambiguous. Germline CDR1 SGDLS, CDR2 YYNGEE. Trimming shortened V by 2 bases and J by 0 bases, and 5 bases separated the two germline ends. The CDR3 contains 13 residues. As DNA, the CDR3 is TGTGCCAGCAGCGTCAGACTGAACACTGAAGCTTTCTTT. This sequence encodes CASSVRLNTEAFF.

This chain links TRBV29-1 with TRBJ1-1, with D possibly being TRBD1 (5 bases). The CDR3 has 16 residues. Germline V gene data show CDR1 as SQVTM and CDR2 as ANQGSEA. V lost 6 bases, J lost 3 bases, and 23 bases lay in between. CDR3 loop: CSVDVSPGLIDTEAFF. In DNA form, the CDR3 reads TGCAGCGTCGATGTATCCCCAGGGCTTATAGACACTGAAGCTTTCTTT.

The CDR3 DNA reads as TGTGCCAGTAGCTCGACAGGGGCGGGAGAAAAACTGTTTTTT. Residues: CASSSTGAGEKLFF. This chain joins TRBV19 and TRBJ1-4, with 8 bases fitting TRBD1. CDR3 length: 14 residues. Germline trimming cut 6 bases from V and 8 bases from J; bases unmatched to any gene: 8. The germline gives CDR1 LNHDA, CDR2 SQIVND (reference sequence).